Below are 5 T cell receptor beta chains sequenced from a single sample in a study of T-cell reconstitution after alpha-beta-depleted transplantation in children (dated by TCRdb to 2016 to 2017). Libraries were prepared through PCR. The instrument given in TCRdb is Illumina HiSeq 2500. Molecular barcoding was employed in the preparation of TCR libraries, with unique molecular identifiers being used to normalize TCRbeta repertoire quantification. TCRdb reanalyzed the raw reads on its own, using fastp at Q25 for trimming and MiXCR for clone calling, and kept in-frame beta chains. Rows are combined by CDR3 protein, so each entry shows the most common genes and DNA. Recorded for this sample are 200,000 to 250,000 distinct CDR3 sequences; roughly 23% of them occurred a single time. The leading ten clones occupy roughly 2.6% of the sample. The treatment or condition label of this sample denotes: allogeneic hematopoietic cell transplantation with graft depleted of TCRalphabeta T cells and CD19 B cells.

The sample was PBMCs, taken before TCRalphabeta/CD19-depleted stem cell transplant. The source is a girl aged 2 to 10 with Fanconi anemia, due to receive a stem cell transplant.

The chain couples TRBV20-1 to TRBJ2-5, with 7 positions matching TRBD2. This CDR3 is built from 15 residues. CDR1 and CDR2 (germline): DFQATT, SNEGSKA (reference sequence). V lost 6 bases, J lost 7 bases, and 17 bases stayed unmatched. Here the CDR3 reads CSARVERAGVGTQYF. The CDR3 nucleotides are TGCAGTGCCCGGGTCGAACGGGCGGGGGTCGGGACCCAGTACTTC.

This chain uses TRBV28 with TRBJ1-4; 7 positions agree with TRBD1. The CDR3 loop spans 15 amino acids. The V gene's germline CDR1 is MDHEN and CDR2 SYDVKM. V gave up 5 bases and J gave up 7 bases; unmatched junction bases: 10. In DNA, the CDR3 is TGTGCCAGCAGTCCCCTGACAGGGTGGAGTGAAAAACTGTTTTTT. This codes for CASSPLTGWSEKLFF.

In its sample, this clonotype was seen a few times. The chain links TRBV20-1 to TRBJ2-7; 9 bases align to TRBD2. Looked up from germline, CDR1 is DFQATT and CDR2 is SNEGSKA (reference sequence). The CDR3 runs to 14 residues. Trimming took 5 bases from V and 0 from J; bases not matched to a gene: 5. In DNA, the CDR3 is TGCAGTGCTCACGGACTAGCGATCTCCTACGAGCAGTACTTC. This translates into CSAHGLAISYEQYF.

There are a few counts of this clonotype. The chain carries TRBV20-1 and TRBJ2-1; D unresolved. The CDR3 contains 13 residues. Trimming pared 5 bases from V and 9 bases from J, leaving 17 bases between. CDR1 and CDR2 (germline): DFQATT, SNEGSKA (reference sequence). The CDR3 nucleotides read TGCAGTGCTGGCGCACGTGGTGGCGGTGAGCAGTTCTTC. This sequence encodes CSAGARGGGEQFF.

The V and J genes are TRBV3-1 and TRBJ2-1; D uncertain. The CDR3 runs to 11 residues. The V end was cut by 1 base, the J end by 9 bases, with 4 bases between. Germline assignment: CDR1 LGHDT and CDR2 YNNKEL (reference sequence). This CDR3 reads CASSQGGEQFF. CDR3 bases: TGTGCCAGCAGCCAAGGGGGTGAGCAGTTCTTC.